This T cell receptor beta chain came from a study of blood T cell repertoires in COVID-19 (dated by TCRdb to about 2020). Some background on the complete study: Samples covering the acute and convalescent phases of COVID-19 were provided by collaborators in the United States, Italy and Spain. The prospective study material was composed of cDNA or gDNA derived from T cells, B-cell-depleted T cells, or PBMCs. Subjects who had been exposed to COVID-19, were actively infected with it, or had recovered from it provided the deeply sampled blood TCRbeta repertoires that made up the dataset. The repertoires were released in a freely available public database intended as a resource for research on the immune response to SARS-CoV-2. Samples were obtained from the ongoing ImmuneRACE study (first 160 participants) and from over a thousand subjects provided by 6 global collaborators. The sample metadata nearly always contained a de-identified subject ID, COVID-19 status, age in years and sex. Where available, HLA class I and class II types were taken from metadata supplied by the sample provider and were not determined by assay-based typing.

A remark on this clone: The specificity of this receptor is unknown. Qualities for individual bases were not recorded, and no much larger clone is one base off.

CDR1 LNHNV and CDR2 YYDKDF were looked up in the germline V gene (reference sequence). Trimming takes 4 bases off V and 4 bases off J; junction bases not matched to a gene: 11. The CDR3 has 16 amino acids, counting the end cysteine and phenylalanine. CDR3 DNA only is kept here, 48 bases in frame from base 1. The full study reports these points: Clinical and demographic metadata were provided uncurated, with the amount varying by source and participant.

The collaborating institutions used their own protocols to collect whole blood in K2EDTA tubes. For TCRbeta analysis, collaborators shipped samples as frozen whole blood, isolated PBMCs, or DNA extracted from either of those sample types. TCRbeta CDR3 regions were amplified from genomic DNA using the immunoSEQ Assay, a bias-controlled multiplex PCR. Processing in the source paper ran as follows. Nucleated cell counts per sample were estimated from amplification of reference gene primers within the assay. Sequence reads were collapsed and filtered to measure the absolute abundance of every unique TCRbeta CDR3 rearrangement. For each sample, productive Simpson clonality was calculated as the square root of Simpson's diversity index across productive rearrangements. This immuneACCESS table, as held by TCRdb, lists in-frame sequences with V and J called but not all clones. Of the missing ones, under half trace to an unresolved V gene in checked studies; the others have no known cause. That table supplies the V and J calls and clone size; D and trimming were determined from the DNA. In this sample the table shows about 21,000 clones, roughly 90% of which occur a single time. Roughly 6.4% of the sample goes to the ten largest clones.

Sequencing was performed on peripheral blood. This clonotype was obtained from a human donor in a cohort sampled during active COVID-19. This sequence uses TRBV15 and TRBJ1-1; the junction holds 8 bases that match TRBD1. CDR3 region: CATSTDTQGAPTEAFF. The base sequence is TGTGCCACCAGCACAGATACTCAGGGGGCGCCCACTGAAGCTTTCTTT.